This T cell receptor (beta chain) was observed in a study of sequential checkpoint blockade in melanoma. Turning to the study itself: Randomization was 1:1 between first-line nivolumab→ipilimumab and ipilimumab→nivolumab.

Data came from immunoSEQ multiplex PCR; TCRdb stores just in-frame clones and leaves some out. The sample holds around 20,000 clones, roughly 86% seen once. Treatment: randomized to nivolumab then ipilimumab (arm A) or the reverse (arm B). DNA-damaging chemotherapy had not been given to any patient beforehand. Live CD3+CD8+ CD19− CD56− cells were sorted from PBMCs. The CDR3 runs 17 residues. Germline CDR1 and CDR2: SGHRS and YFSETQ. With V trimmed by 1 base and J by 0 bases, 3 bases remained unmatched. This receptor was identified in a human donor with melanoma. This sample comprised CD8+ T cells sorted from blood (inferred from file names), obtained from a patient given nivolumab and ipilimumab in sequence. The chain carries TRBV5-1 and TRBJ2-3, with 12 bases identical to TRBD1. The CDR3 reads CASSLQGQGASTDTQYF. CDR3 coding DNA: TGCGCCAGCAGCTTGCAGGGACAGGGGGCGAGCACAGATACGCAGTATTTT. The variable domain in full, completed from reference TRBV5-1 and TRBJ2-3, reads KAGVTQTPRYLIKTRGQQVTLSCSPISGHRSVSWYQQTPGQGLQFLFEYFSETQRNKGNFPGRFSGRQFSNSRSEMNVSTLELGDSALYLCASSLQGQGASTDTQYFGPGTRLTVL.